This T cell receptor (beta chain) was identified in a study of OX40 agonist ivuxolimab in advanced cancers. CDR1 is SGHVS, CDR2 FQNEAQ, per germline. The V end lost 4 bases, the J end lost 7 bases, and 5 bases lay between the germline ends. The length of the CDR3 is 12 residues. Study-wide findings and caveats: Among the lowest peripheral clonal expansion occurred in 0.1-3.0 mg/kg partial responders.

Prior autoimmune disease or systemic immunosuppression barred patients. Sampling of blood occurred at baseline, cycle 4 day 1, and cycle 7 day 1. The table came from immunoSEQ multiplex PCR; TCRdb's copy has only in-frame clones and leaves some out. The sample holds about 45,000 clones, around 90% seen once. This clone is labeled as medium-sized (0.01 to 0.1%). Its target is not known. This chain connects TRBV7-8 to TRBJ1-6; TRBD1 is a possible D gene (5 bases). The input for sequencing was CD4+ or CD8+ T cells sorted from blood, taken in a trial of the OX40 agonist ivuxolimab. This receptor was taken from an adult with an advanced solid tumor such as melanoma, head and neck, liver or kidney cancer. The CDR3 DNA reads TGTGCCAGCAGCTGGGGCAATTCACCCCTCCACTTT. Its translation: CASSWGNSPLHF.